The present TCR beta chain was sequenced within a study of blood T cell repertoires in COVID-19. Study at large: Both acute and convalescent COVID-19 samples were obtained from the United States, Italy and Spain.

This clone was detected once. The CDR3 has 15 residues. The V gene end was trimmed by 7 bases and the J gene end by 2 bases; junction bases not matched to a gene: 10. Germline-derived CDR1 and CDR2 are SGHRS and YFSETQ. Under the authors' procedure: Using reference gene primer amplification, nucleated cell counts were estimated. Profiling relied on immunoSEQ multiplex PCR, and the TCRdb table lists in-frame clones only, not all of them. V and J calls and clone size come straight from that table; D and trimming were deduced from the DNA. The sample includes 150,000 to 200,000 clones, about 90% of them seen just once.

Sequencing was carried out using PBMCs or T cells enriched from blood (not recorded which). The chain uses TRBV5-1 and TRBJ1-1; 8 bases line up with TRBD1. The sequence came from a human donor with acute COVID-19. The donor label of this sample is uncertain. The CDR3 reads CASGVSQGDNTEAFF. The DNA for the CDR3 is TGCGCCAGCGGAGTATCACAGGGGGATAACACTGAAGCTTTCTTT.